The 4 T cell receptor beta chains listed next were all sequenced from one sample in a study of blood T cell repertoires in COVID-19. Clones were sequenced by immunoSEQ multiplex PCR, and TCRdb holds only the in-frame ones, with some missing. The repertoire has a few hundred thousand clones, almost 85% of them found once; the top ten carry about 2.4%. Input material: peripheral blood. The receptor source for this set is a woman in her 70s with COVID-19, enrolled during active disease.

The CDR3 spells CSATVYNEQFF. CDR3 nucleotide sequence: TGCAGCGCGACGGTTTACAATGAGCAGTTCTTC. The V gene is TRBV29-1, the J gene TRBJ2-1; D gene unclear. CDR3 length: 11 residues. With 7 bases removed from V and 4 bases from J, the gap between germline ends came to 8 bases. Germline CDR1 SQVTM, CDR2 ANQGSEA.

V and J are TRBV28 and TRBJ1-1; D is uncertain. The V end was cut by 2 bases, the J end by 5 bases, with 9 bases between. Germline V lookup: CDR1 MDHEN, CDR2 SYDVKM. This CDR3 region has 13 residues. This chain's CDR3 is CASSLAIRTEAFF. For the CDR3, the DNA is TGTGCCAGCAGTTTAGCCATCCGGACTGAAGCTTTCTTT.

The V and J genes are TRBV9 and TRBJ2-3; 8 bases map to TRBD1. This CDR3 region has 15 residues. J lost 5 bases, V lost 3 bases, and 8 bases had no gene match. The V gene's germline CDR1 is SGDLS and CDR2 YYNGEE. The CDR3 nucleotides read TGTGCCAGCAGCGGTACAGGGGGACCGGGAGATACGCAGTATTTT. Its protein is CASSGTGGPGDTQYF. The full variable domain, its missing parts supplied by reference TRBV9 and TRBJ2-3, is DSGVTQTPKHLITATGQRVTLRCSPRSGDLSVYWYQQSLDQGLQFLIQYYNGEERAKGNILERFSAQQFPDLHSELNLSSLELGDSALYFCASSGTGGPGDTQYFGPGTRLTVL.

This clone was detected once. The J gene is TRBJ1-1, the V gene TRBV6-1, with D possibly being TRBD1 (5 bases). Trimming stripped 3 bases from V and 6 bases from J, with 17 bases between. Germline lookup yields CDR1 MNHNS and CDR2 SASEGT. The CDR3 is 15 amino acids. The CDR3 nucleotides are TGTGCCAGCAGTGACCCGAGGAGGGTGGGACCTGAAGCTTTCTTT. Translation: CASSDPRRVGPEAFF.